This T cell receptor (beta chain) was identified in a study of CD4+ T cells in melanoma. The table came from immunoSEQ multiplex PCR; TCRdb's copy has only in-frame clones and leaves some out. The sample lists about 140,000 clones; about 93% were seen once. There are 15 residues in the CDR3. V lost 6 bases, J lost 4 bases, and 18 bases lay in between. CDR1 is SEHNR and CDR2 is FQNEAQ in the germline V gene (reference sequence). General study results and limits: In melanoma, neoantigen-specific CD4+ T cells reportedly differed in differentiation state.

Details on this clone: The antigen is undetermined.

The chain links TRBV7-9 to TRBJ1-2; the D is unclear. The receptor's source is a human donor with melanoma. The CDR3 region is CASSLTGRAAYGYTF. The CDR3 DNA reads TGTGCCAGCAGTCTTACTGGAAGGGCAGCCTATGGCTACACCTTC.